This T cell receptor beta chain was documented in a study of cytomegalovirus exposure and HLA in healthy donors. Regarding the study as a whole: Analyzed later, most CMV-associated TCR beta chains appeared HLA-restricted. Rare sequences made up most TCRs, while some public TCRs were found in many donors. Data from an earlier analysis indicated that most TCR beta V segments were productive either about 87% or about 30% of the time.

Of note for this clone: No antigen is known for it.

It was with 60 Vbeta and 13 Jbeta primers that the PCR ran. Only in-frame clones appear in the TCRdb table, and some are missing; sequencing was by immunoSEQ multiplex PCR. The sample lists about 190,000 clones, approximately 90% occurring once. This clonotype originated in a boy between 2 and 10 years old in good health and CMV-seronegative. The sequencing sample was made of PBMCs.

CDR3 bases: TGTGCCAGCAGCCTCAGGGGAACCGGGGAGCTGTTTTTT. Translation: CASSLRGTGELFF. The chain employs TRBV13 and TRBJ2-2; D might be TRBD1 (6 bases). The CDR3 is 13 residues long. The ends were cut back, 5 bases at V and 5 bases at J, with 9 bases in the middle. The germline gives CDR1 PRHDT, CDR2 FYEKMQ (reference sequence).